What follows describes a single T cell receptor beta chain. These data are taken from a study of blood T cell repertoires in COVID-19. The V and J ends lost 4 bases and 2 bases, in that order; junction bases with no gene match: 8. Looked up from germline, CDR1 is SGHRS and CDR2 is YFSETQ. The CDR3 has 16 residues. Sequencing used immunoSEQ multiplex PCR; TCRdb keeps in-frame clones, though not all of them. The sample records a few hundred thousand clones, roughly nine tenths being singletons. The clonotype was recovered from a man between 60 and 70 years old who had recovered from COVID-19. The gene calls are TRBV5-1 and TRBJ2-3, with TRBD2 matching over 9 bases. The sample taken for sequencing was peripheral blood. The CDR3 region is CASSQELAGNTDTQYF. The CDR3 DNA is TGCGCCAGCAGCCAAGAGCTAGCGGGAAACACAGATACGCAGTATTTT.